This TCR beta chain was captured by sequencing in a study of T cells after yellow fever vaccination. Study-wide points: Reappearance after the booster was seen for most primary-vaccination clones, at more than 95% CD4 and about 90% CD8.

V shed 0 bases, J shed 4 bases, and the junction held 6 bases outside the gene matches. The germline gives CDR1 SGHTA, CDR2 FQGNSA. This CDR3 spans 15 amino acids. TCRdb re-analysed the 5' RACE reads in MiXCR, keeping a single row per CDR3 protein. The sample lists roughly 30,000 distinct CDR3 sequences, 10% to 13% occurring once. The sample holds a few counts of this clonotype. The source was PBMCs, either bulk or a sorted T-cell subset (CD4+, CD8+, memory, or dextramer-sorted; not recorded which), collected around 15 days after the first yellow fever vaccination. The TCR originated in a man younger than 30 who received the YFV17D yellow fever vaccine. V is TRBV7-2 and J is TRBJ2-7, with 7 positions matching TRBD1. CDR3 sequence reads: CASSLAGDRGYEQYF. For the CDR3, the DNA is TGTGCCAGCAGCTTAGCTGGGGACAGAGGATACGAGCAGTACTTC.